Following are 12 T cell receptor beta chains from one sample sequenced in a study of a mutant IDH1 vaccine in newly diagnosed glioma. The method was immunoSEQ multiplex PCR; TCRdb's version includes in-frame clones alone and lacks a portion of them. The sample has over 75,000 clones; about 80% are singletons. This sample's time point: baseline, week 1 (first vaccination visit). Treatment here: pre-vaccination baseline after standard-of-care therapy. The sequenced sample was PBMCs, obtained from a glioma patient treated with radiotherapy, temozolomide or both. The source of these receptors is a middle-aged man with glioma.

The chain couples TRBV30 to TRBJ2-3; 9 positions agree with TRBD1. The CDR3 totals 17 residues. The V gene end was trimmed by 3 bases and the J gene end by 6 bases; junction bases not matched to a gene: 16. CDR1 GTSNPN and CDR2 SVGIG come from the germline V gene (reference sequence). The CDR3 reads CAWSPGRTGDPLDTQYF. The CDR3 bases are TGTGCCTGGAGCCCAGGGAGGACAGGGGACCCCTTGGATACGCAGTATTTT.

This clone was counted between two and nine times. The chain is built from TRBV27 and TRBJ2-7; D unclear. The CDR3 length is 11 residues. Germline-derived CDR1 and CDR2 are MNHEY and SMNVEV (reference sequence). The V end lost 5 bases, the J end lost 6 bases, and 8 bases lay between the germline ends. The CDR3 region has the DNA TGTGCCAGCAGTGCCGGACGCGAGCAGTACTTC. Its translation: CASSAGREQYF.

The chain joins TRBV27 to TRBJ2-1; maybe TRBD1 (5 bases). V was shortened by 3 bases and J by 10 bases, with 10 bases between the two germline ends. CDR1 MNHEY and CDR2 SMNVEV come from the germline V gene (reference sequence). This CDR3 comprises 12 residues. The CDR3 spells CASSFSQGEQFF. In DNA form, the CDR3 reads TGTGCCAGCAGTTTTTCGCAGGGAGAGCAGTTCTTC.

V and J are TRBV7-6 and TRBJ1-4; 7 bases line up with TRBD1. Trimming removed 5 bases from V and 7 bases from J; junction bases left unmatched: 10. The CDR3 is 15 amino acids. From germline, CDR1 is SGHVS and CDR2 FNYEAQ. The CDR3 is CASSPDRFGREKLFF. CDR3 in DNA: TGTGCCAGCAGCCCGGACAGGTTCGGCCGTGAAAAACTGTTTTTT.

The V and J genes are TRBV7-2 and TRBJ1-6; no reliable D call. The CDR3 sequence is 14 residues long. Germline lookup yields CDR1 SGHTA and CDR2 FQGNSA. Trimming left V 0 bases short and J 7 bases short, with 7 bases between. CDR3 sequence: CASSLAVGNSPLHF. The CDR3 DNA sequence: TGTGCCAGCAGCTTAGCAGTGGGGAATTCACCCCTCCACTTT.

The rearrangement joins TRBV18 to TRBJ2-2, with 7 positions matching TRBD2. The CDR3 sequence is 16 residues long. The ends lost 3 bases at V and 4 bases at J; junction bases unmatched: 8. Germline V CDR1 and CDR2: KGHSH, LQKENI. CDR3 coding DNA: TGTGCCAGCTCACCTCGGGGAGGGGCGCCCACCGGGGAGCTGTTTTTT. Protein: CASSPRGGAPTGELFF.

The chain couples TRBV4-1 to TRBJ1-5; 11 nucleotides align to TRBD1. With V trimmed by 4 bases and J by 6 bases, 5 bases remained unmatched. Germline CDR1 and CDR2: MGHRA and YSYEKL. This CDR3 region has 15 residues. CDR3 bases: TGCGCCAGCAGCCTCGGACAGGGGGCGAGTCAGCCCCAGCATTTT. Its protein product is CASSLGQGASQPQHF.

Comments on this clone: One junction end does not reproduce the germline sequence, and a read error may be involved. The CDR3, as DNA: TGTGCTAGCAGCCCCCGGACTAGCGGAAACACCGGGGAGCTGTTTTTT. It is translated as CASSPRTSGNTGELFF. The V call is TRBV7-7, the J call TRBJ2-2; the match to TRBD2 covers 10 bases. Germline CDR1 SSHAT, CDR2 FNYEAQ (reference sequence). This CDR3 spans 16 amino acids.

This clone was detected a few times. The chain recombines TRBV4-1 with TRBJ2-2; D remains unclear. Trimming left V 1 base short and J 4 bases short, with 7 bases between. Germline-derived CDR1 and CDR2 are MGHRA and YSYEKL. The CDR3 is 14 residues long. The CDR3 region has the DNA TGCGCCAGCAGCCAAGTGGTTAGCACCGGGGAGCTGTTTTTT. It is translated as CASSQVVSTGELFF.

V and J are TRBV2 and TRBJ2-3; TRBD2 matches 11 bases. The CDR3 loop spans 16 amino acids. Germline loops: CDR1 SNHLY, CDR2 FYNNEI. V lost 7 bases, J lost 0 bases, and 6 bases stayed unmatched. The CDR3 DNA sequence: TGTGCCAGCACCATACTAGCGGGGGCAAGCACAGATACGCAGTATTTT. Translating it yields CASTILAGASTDTQYF.

In this sample, this clone turned up a few times. The chain combines TRBV19 with TRBJ2-1; unclear D gene. V was cut by 5 bases and J by 7 bases, with 6 bases left in between. CDR1 LNHDA and CDR2 SQIVND come from the germline V gene (reference sequence). This CDR3 spans 11 amino acids. In nucleotides, the CDR3 is TGTGCCAGTAGTCGCGAGAATGAGCAGTTCTTC. Protein sequence: CASSRENEQFF.

The chain is built from TRBV2 and TRBJ2-3; D may be TRBD1 or TRBD2 (5 bases each). From germline, CDR1 is SNHLY and CDR2 FYNNEI. Trimming removed 9 bases from V and 6 bases from J, with 19 bases in between. CDR3 length equals 14 residues. The CDR3 spells CASQLGASADTQYF. The CDR3 DNA is TGTGCCAGTCAACTAGGGGCCTCGGCGGATACGCAGTATTTT.